One and the same sample provided the 6 T cell receptor beta chains below, sequenced in a study of cytomegalovirus exposure and HLA in healthy donors. The protocol was immunoSEQ multiplex PCR, while the TCRdb copy is restricted to in-frame clones and leaves out a portion. The sample carries approximately 170,000 clones, 85% recorded once. Source material: PBMCs. The receptors were gathered from a young man in good health and CMV-seropositive.

In its sample, this clone was seen once. The CDR3 DNA follows: TGTGCCAGCAGCCCCGGCACAGCGGGAGTGTCTGGGGAGACCCAGTACTTC. It specifies CASSPGTAGVSGETQYF. The chain couples TRBV7-9 to TRBJ2-5; 8 nucleotides match TRBD2. J gave up 5 bases and V 5 bases, and 16 bases lay outside the gene matches. Germline-derived CDR1 and CDR2 are SEHNR and FQNEAQ (reference sequence). There are 17 residues in the CDR3.

This clone has more than one count but fewer than ten. The rearrangement links TRBV28 to TRBJ2-7, with D possibly being TRBD2 (5 bases). CDR3 length: 13 amino acids. Trimming pared 8 bases from V and 5 bases from J, leaving 16 bases between. Germline V gene lookup returns CDR1 MDHEN and CDR2 SYDVKM. CDR3 protein: CASHINYGDEQYF. CDR3 nucleotide sequence: TGTGCCAGCCATATAAACTACGGGGACGAGCAGTACTTC.

J is TRBJ2-3 and V is TRBV7-8; possible D gene TRBD2, 5 bases. Germline-derived CDR1 and CDR2 are SGHVS and FQNEAQ. The CDR3 contains 17 residues. The ends were cut back, 2 bases at V and 1 base at J, with 16 bases in the middle. CDR3 bases: TGTGCCAGCAGCTTAAGTAGCGCAACATGGGGCACAGATACGCAGTATTTT. This gives the protein CASSLSSATWGTDTQYF. Supplemented by reference TRBV7-8 and TRBJ2-3, the full variable domain reads GAGVSQSPRYKVAKRGQDVALRCDPISGHVSLFWYQQALGQGPEFLTYFQNEAQLDKSGLPSDRFFAERPEGSVSTLKIQRTQQEDSAVYLCASSLSSATWGTDTQYFGPGTRLTVL.

This chain joins TRBV29-1 and TRBJ2-7; D is possibly TRBD2 (5 bases). Trimming left V 6 bases short and J 4 bases short, with 16 bases between. This CDR3 is 13 amino acids long. Germline V lookup: CDR1 SQVTM, CDR2 ANQGSEA. CDR3 DNA: TGCAGCGTAGGAAAACGGGAAGGGTACGAGCAGTACTTC. As protein: CSVGKREGYEQYF.

This clone was counted a single time. The chain uses TRBV30 and TRBJ2-3; 7 bases map to TRBD2. Germline CDR1 and CDR2: GTSNPN and SVGIG (reference sequence). The V gene end was trimmed by 0 bases and the J gene end by 1 base; junction bases not matched to a gene: 13. The CDR3 length is 18 residues. The CDR3 loop is CAWSVRTHLRGGTDTQYF. The CDR3 region has the DNA TGTGCCTGGAGTGTGCGGACACACCTCCGGGGGGGCACAGATACGCAGTATTTT.

This sequence joins TRBV28 and TRBJ2-7; TRBD1 agrees at 7 bases. The CDR3 has 13 residues. The germline gives CDR1 MDHEN, CDR2 SYDVKM. The V and J ends lost 3 bases and 2 bases, in that order; junction bases with no gene match: 1. CDR3 DNA sequence: TGTGCCAGCAGTTTCGGGACAGCCTACGAGCAGTACTTC. Translated: CASSFGTAYEQYF. Combining the CDR3 with reference TRBV28 and TRBJ2-7 gives the whole variable domain DVKVTQSSRYLVKRTGEKVFLECVQDMDHENMFWYRQDPGLGLRLIYFSYDVKMKEKGDIPEGYSVSREKKERFSLILESASTNQTSMYLCASSFGTAYEQYFGPGTRLTVT.